In this sample, the clone carrying this TCR beta chain turned up a few times. What it binds is unknown. The library was built from about 0.4 ug RNA with molecular barcoded adaptors for alpha/delta and beta/gamma chains. TCRdb reanalysed the reads using MiXCR and keeps one entry per CDR3 protein. The profile shows tens of thousands of distinct CDR3 sequences, about 15% of them singletons. J lost 4 bases, V lost 3 bases, and 7 bases had no gene match. CDR1 KGHDR and CDR2 SFDVKD come from the germline V gene. This CDR3 spans 16 amino acids. The data were taken from a study of read filtering for tumor transcriptome and immune sequencing. The overall study: Patients were about 17 male and around 13 female, mean age 65.9 years, range about 40 to 85. Broader study findings: Single-read clonotypes: roughly 81% of IR-seq clonotypes (around 3.5% of reads), around three quarters of RNA-seq clonotypes (under 50% of reads).

Specimen: a population of CD138-negative cells sorted from bone marrow. The chain carries TRBV24-1 and TRBJ2-3, with 9 positions matching TRBD1. The receptor's source is a donor over 35 with multiple myeloma. The CDR3 is CATSDLLDRGPDTQYF. CDR3 DNA: TGTGCCACCAGTGATCTGCTGGACAGGGGCCCAGATACGCAGTATTTT.